Here is one T cell receptor (beta chain) with its context. This entry belongs to a study of blood T cell repertoires in COVID-19. Methods used by the authors: How many nucleated cells were present was estimated from reference gene primer amplification. Sequencing was performed with immunoSEQ multiplex PCR; in TCRdb, only in-frame clones are kept and a portion is missing. The D gene and trimming were derived from the DNA, and the V and J assignments and clone size from that table. The table records some 150,000 clones, over 80% of them present only once. This clonotype originated in a woman aged 35 to 49 with active or convalescent COVID-19. Sequencing was done on a sample of peripheral blood.

The CDR3 spells CASSTGYVTQYF. CDR3 in DNA: TGTGCCAGCAGCACAGGGTACGTTACGCAGTATTTT. This chain connects TRBV5-6 to TRBJ2-3, with D possibly TRBD1 on 6 matching bases. Germline CDR1 is SGHDT and CDR2 is YYEEEE. V was clipped by 4 bases and J by 8 bases, with 11 bases between them. The CDR3 extends over 12 amino acids.